These T cell receptor beta chains were read from a single sample in a study of blood T cell repertoires in COVID-19. Data came from immunoSEQ multiplex PCR; TCRdb stores just in-frame clones and leaves some out. The data contain about 500,000 clones, nearly 90% of them singletons. Input material: peripheral blood. The receptors come from a man aged 18 to 30 with COVID-19, enrolled during active disease. Both conserved end residues are part of each CDR3. A D gene is named only where the DNA matches it firmly. The size of a clone is reported for some rows only, either as once, few or many, or as a class for expanded clones.

V gene	clone size	J gene	CDR3 length	D gene	CDR3 DNA	CDR3 protein
TRBV27	-	TRBJ2-7	14	TRBD1	TGTGCCAGCAGTCCACAACCAGGGGGCTACGAGCAGTACTTC	CASSPQPGGYEQYF
TRBV6-1	-	TRBJ2-2	17	TRBD2	TGTGCCAGCAGTGAAGCATTGGCGGGGGGCGGCACCGGGGAGCTGTTTTTT	CASSEALAGGGTGELFF
TRBV11-3	-	TRBJ2-1	13	TRBD1	TGTGCCAGCAGCGGAGGACAGGTGGGTGAGCAGTTCTTC	CASSGGQVGEQFF
TRBV20-1	-	TRBJ1-1	11	-	TGCAGTGCCAGACATTACACTGAAGCTTTCTTT	CSARHYTEAFF
TRBV5-4	-	TRBJ2-3	16	TRBD2	TGTGCCAGCAGTATCCGCCGAGCGGGGGAGTCAGATACGCAGTATTTT	CASSIRRAGESDTQYF
TRBV27	-	TRBJ1-5	14	-	TGTGCCAGCAGTCTAAGGGGTGGCAATCAGCCCCAGCATTTT	CASSLRGGNQPQHF
TRBV10-3	-	TRBJ1-1	13	-	TGTGCCATCAGTGCCGCGAGGGACACTGAAGCTTTCTTT	CAISAARDTEAFF
TRBV19	-	TRBJ2-1	15	TRBD2	TGTGCCAGTAGTCTGCTAGCGGCCGCGGCCCATGAGCAGTTCTTC	CASSLLAAAAHEQFF
TRBV6-5	-	TRBJ1-1	13	-	TGTGCCAGCAGTTATGGACAGAGCACTGAAGCTTTCTTT	CASSYGQSTEAFF
TRBV6-4	-	TRBJ1-6	13	-	TGTGCCAGAAACGGGACATCCTCTTCACCCCTCCACTTT	CARNGTSSSPLHF
TRBV29-1	-	TRBJ2-1	14	-	TGCAGCGCCGCCGCCGGGACTTTTAACAATGAGCAGTTCTTC	CSAAAGTFNNEQFF
TRBV4-1	-	TRBJ1-6	14	-	TGCGCCAGCAGCCACAGGCAAGAGAATTCACCCCTCCACTTT	CASSHRQENSPLHF
TRBV9	-	TRBJ2-5	18	TRBD1	TGTGCCAGCAGCGTAGCCCCCACAGGGGGCTTCGGGAAAGAGACCCAGTACTTC	CASSVAPTGGFGKETQYF
TRBV2	-	TRBJ1-3	18	TRBD1	TGTGCCAGCAGTGAAGCGGCCTCCGGGACAGGGTCTGGAAACACCATATATTTT	CASSEAASGTGSGNTIYF
TRBV2	-	TRBJ2-7	14	TRBD1	TGTGCCAGCAACGCGGACAGGTCCGAGTACGAGCAGTACTTC	CASNADRSEYEQYF
TRBV27	-	TRBJ2-2	18	TRBD1	TGTGCCAGCAGTTTAGTATCTTGGGGACAGGCGAGCACCGGGGAGCTGTTTTTT	CASSLVSWGQASTGELFF
TRBV30	-	TRBJ2-7	12	-	TGTGCCTGGAGTTCCGGGGCGGGGGAGCAGTACTTC	CAWSSGAGEQYF
TRBV15	-	TRBJ1-5	14	-	TGTGCCACCAGCAAAGGGGAAGGGGATCAGCCCCAGCATTTT	CATSKGEGDQPQHF
TRBV7-2	-	TRBJ2-2	15	-	TGTGCCAGCAGCTTTTCCCAGGGGTTAGGAGGGGAGCTGTTTTTT	CASSFSQGLGGELFF
TRBV14	-	TRBJ2-7	16	TRBD2	TGTGCCAGCAGCCTCAGGACTAGCGGGGGCTCCTACGAGCAGTACTTC	CASSLRTSGGSYEQYF
TRBV7-8	-	TRBJ1-1	15	TRBD1	TGTGCCAGCAGCTCAGTCCGGACAGGCCTCACTGAAGCTTTCTTT	CASSSVRTGLTEAFF
TRBV19	-	TRBJ2-2	16	TRBD2	TGTGCCAGTAAGGGACTAGCGGGGGCCAACACCGGGGAGCTGTTTTTT	CASKGLAGANTGELFF
TRBV11-2	-	TRBJ1-2	13	-	TGTGCCAGCAGCTTAGAATCGACAGGCGGCTACACCTTC	CASSLESTGGYTF
TRBV2	-	TRBJ2-1	16	TRBD2	TGTGCCAGCAGTGACCCTAGCGGGGGGGCCTACAATGAGCAGTTCTTC	CASSDPSGGAYNEQFF
TRBV18	-	TRBJ1-4	13	TRBD1	TGTGCCAGCCAGGGACAGGGAAATGAAAAACTGTTTTTT	CASQGQGNEKLFF
TRBV24-1	once	TRBJ2-5	16	-	TGTGCCACCAGTGACCCTGGTCCGGGTATCGTGGAGACCCAGTACTTC	CATSDPGPGIVETQYF
TRBV24-1	-	TRBJ2-3	17	TRBD2	TGTGCCACCAGTGATTCCCCCAGCGGGACCGGCACAGATACGCAGTATTTT	CATSDSPSGTGTDTQYF
TRBV6-1	-	TRBJ2-2	15	-	TGTGCCAGCAGTGATCGTGGACAGCACACCGGGGAGCTGTTTTTT	CASSDRGQHTGELFF
TRBV7-9	-	TRBJ1-4	13	-	TGTGCCAGCAGCTTAGGAGGCGGTGAAAAACTGTTTTTT	CASSLGGGEKLFF
TRBV12-3/TRBV12-4	-	TRBJ2-7	12	-	TGTGCCAGCAGTGGGGGCGACTACGAGCAGTACTTC	CASSGGDYEQYF
TRBV2	-	TRBJ2-2	16	TRBD2	TGTGCCAGCAGAGCCAGGACTAGCGCGAACACCGGGGAGCTGTTTTTT	CASRARTSANTGELFF
TRBV24-1	-	TRBJ2-1	15	TRBD2	TGTGCCACCAGTGTCGGGCTAGCGGGCGGCAATGAGCAGTTCTTC	CATSVGLAGGNEQFF
TRBV7-9	once	TRBJ2-1	17	TRBD2	TGTGCCAGCAGCTTAAGTCGTGGCGGGAGAACCTACAATGAGCAGTTCTTC	CASSLSRGGRTYNEQFF
TRBV19	-	TRBJ2-7	13	-	TGTGCCAGTAGCGGGGGGCCGAACTACGAGCAGTACTTC	CASSGGPNYEQYF
TRBV28	-	TRBJ2-7	12	-	TGTGCCAGCAGCAGATCAGACTACGAGCAGTACTTC	CASSRSDYEQYF
TRBV19	-	TRBJ2-3	16	TRBD2	TGTGCCAGTAGTCCCCAGGGGAGCGGGAGGACAGATACGCAGTATTTT	CASSPQGSGRTDTQYF
TRBV6-2/TRBV6-3	-	TRBJ1-2	12	-	TGTGCCAGCAGTGGGGGGTACTATGGCTACACCTTC	CASSGGYYGYTF
TRBV11-3	-	TRBJ2-7	13	-	TGTGCCAGCAGCCGCCTAGAAATCTACGAGCAGTACTTC	CASSRLEIYEQYF
TRBV27	-	TRBJ1-6	14	-	TGTGCCAGCAGTTTACGCTTGGGAGATTCACCCCTCCACTTT	CASSLRLGDSPLHF
TRBV5-4	-	TRBJ2-7	14	TRBD1	TGTGCCAGCAGCTCGCCGGGACAGACAAACGAGCAGTACTTC	CASSSPGQTNEQYF
TRBV19	-	TRBJ1-3	13	TRBD1	TGTGCCAGTAGCCGGGACAGCCTAAACACCATATATTTT	CASSRDSLNTIYF
TRBV6-5	few	TRBJ2-2	14	-	TGTGCCAGCATTTTGACAGGGAACACCGGGGAGCTGTTTTTT	CASILTGNTGELFF
TRBV4-1	-	TRBJ2-7	15	-	TGCGCCAGCCGCCCCAATTTAGACAGGAACCACGAGCAGTACTTC	CASRPNLDRNHEQYF
TRBV20-1	few	TRBJ2-1	10	-	TGCAGTGCTATCGGCAATGAGCAGTTCTTC	CSAIGNEQFF
TRBV10-1	-	TRBJ2-3	15	-	TGCGCCAGCAGTGAGGGCAGGCTAAGCACAGATACGCAGTATTTT	CASSEGRLSTDTQYF
TRBV7-9	-	TRBJ2-3	17	TRBD2	TGTGCCAGCAGCGCCCACCTGCTAGCGGGGGACAAGGATACGCAGTATTTT	CASSAHLLAGDKDTQYF